The 10 T cell receptor beta chains in this list originate from one sample, sequenced in a study of blood T cell repertoires in COVID-19. Here immunoSEQ multiplex PCR was the method, and the copy in TCRdb shows in-frame clones only, minus some. The table records about 100,000 clones, about four fifths of them present only once. Sample: peripheral blood. These receptors were obtained from a man aged 70-80 years with acute or convalescent COVID-19.

The chain combines TRBV27 with TRBJ2-5; D perhaps matches TRBD1 (5 bases). Germline CDR1 reads MNHEY; CDR2 reads SMNVEV (reference sequence). The CDR3 is made up of 16 amino acids. V lost 2 bases and J 2 bases, leaving 15 bases between the germline ends. The CDR3, as DNA: TGTGCCAGCAGTTTAACGTGGGGCAGGGAACAAGAGACCCAGTACTTC. Protein product: CASSLTWGREQETQYF.

The rearrangement uses TRBV28 and TRBJ1-5; perhaps TRBD1 as D (5 bases). V was shortened by 5 bases and J by 6 bases, with 14 bases between the two germline ends. Germline loops: CDR1 MDHEN, CDR2 SYDVKM. The CDR3 contains 14 residues. The CDR3 reads CASSQGTPGQPQHF. In DNA form, the CDR3 reads TGTGCCAGCAGTCAGGGCACCCCGGGTCAGCCCCAGCATTTT.

The V and J genes are TRBV28 and TRBJ1-5, with D perhaps TRBD1 (6 bases). Trimming removed 6 bases from V and 2 bases from J, with 17 bases in between. Germline CDR1 is MDHEN and CDR2 is SYDVKM. The length of the CDR3 is 16 residues. DNA for the CDR3: TGTGCCAGCAGGAAACAGGGAATGGGGGGCAATCAGCCCCAGCATTTT. Translating it yields CASRKQGMGGNQPQHF.

The chain is built from TRBV1 and TRBJ2-7; the table assigns TRBD1, which was not confirmed against the DNA. TRBV1 is labeled a pseudogene. This CDR3 comprises 16 residues. This CDR3 is CTSSHLLADRGYEQYF. The CDR3 nucleotides are TGCACCAGCAGCCACCTCCTGGCGGACAGGGGGTACGAGCAGTACTTC.

The chain employs TRBV5-1 and TRBJ1-1, with D perhaps TRBD1 (5 bases). In germline, CDR1 is SGHRS, CDR2 YFSETQ. V was trimmed by 2 bases and J by 3 bases, leaving 8 bases between them. The CDR3 consists of 13 residues. CDR3 nucleotides: TGCGCCAGCAGCTTTCAGGGTGACACTGAAGCTTTCTTT. Translation: CASSFQGDTEAFF.

This clone has a count of ten or more. CDR3: CASSQAGELFF. The CDR3 DNA sequence: TGTGCCAGCAGTCAGGCCGGGGAGCTGTTTTTT. V and J are TRBV11-3 and TRBJ2-2, with D uncertain. V was trimmed by 6 bases and J by 6 bases, leaving 5 bases between them. CDR3 length: 11 amino acids. The V gene's germline CDR1 is SGHNT and CDR2 YENEEA.

The chain recombines TRBV28 with TRBJ2-7, with TRBD2 matching over 7 bases. Unmatched junction bases numbered 12, after V lost 10 bases and J lost 0 bases. Germline assignment: CDR1 MDHEN and CDR2 SYDVKM. This CDR3 has 15 residues. CDR3: CATRRGGPDSYEQYF. CDR3 nucleotides: TGTGCCACTCGTCGCGGGGGACCTGACTCCTACGAGCAGTACTTC.

J is TRBJ2-1 and V is TRBV6-1, with 10 bases fitting TRBD2. V shed 2 bases and J 4 bases; nucleotides not matched to a gene: 8. The length of the CDR3 is 17 residues. Germline loops: CDR1 MNHNS, CDR2 SASEGT. CDR3 amino acids: CASSESSTSGVYNEQFF. The CDR3, as DNA: TGTGCCAGCAGTGAATCAAGCACTAGCGGGGTATACAATGAGCAGTTCTTC.

The chain carries TRBV5-5 and TRBJ1-3, with D uncertain. The CDR3 consists of 14 residues. CDR1 is SGHKS and CDR2 is YYEKEE in the germline V gene (reference sequence). V lost 0 bases, J lost 3 bases, and 7 bases lay in between. The CDR3 loop is CASSLESGGNTIYF. The CDR3 DNA is TGTGCCAGCAGCTTGGAAAGCGGTGGAAACACCATATATTTT.

The chain is built from TRBV6-6 and TRBJ2-6; maybe TRBD1 (6 bases). V was trimmed by 6 bases and J by 4 bases, leaving 16 bases between them. Germline CDR1 reads MNHNY; CDR2 reads SVGAGI (reference sequence). This CDR3 region has 16 residues. The CDR3: CASSRSGGSGANVLTF. CDR3 bases: TGTGCCAGCAGCCGATCTGGGGGCTCCGGGGCCAACGTCCTGACTTTC.